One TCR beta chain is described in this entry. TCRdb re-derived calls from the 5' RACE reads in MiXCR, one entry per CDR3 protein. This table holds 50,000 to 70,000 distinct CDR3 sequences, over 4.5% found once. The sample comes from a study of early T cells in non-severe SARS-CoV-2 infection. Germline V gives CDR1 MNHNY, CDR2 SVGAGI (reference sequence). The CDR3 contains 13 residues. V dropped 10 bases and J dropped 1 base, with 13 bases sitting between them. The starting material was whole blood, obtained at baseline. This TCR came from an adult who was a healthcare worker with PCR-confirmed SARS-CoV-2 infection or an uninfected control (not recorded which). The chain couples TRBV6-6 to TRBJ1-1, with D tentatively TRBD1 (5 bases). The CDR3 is CATQRDGNTEAFF. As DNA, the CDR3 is TGTGCCACCCAGCGGGACGGGAACACTGAAGCTTTCTTT.